The present T cell receptor (beta chain) was sequenced within a study of T-cell reconstitution after alpha-beta-depleted transplantation in children. This CDR3 has 15 amino acids. Looked up from germline, CDR1 is SGHDN and CDR2 is FVKESK. Trimming took off 0 bases at V and 2 bases at J, with 10 bases between the two ends. Unique molecular identifiers were used to barcode this TCRbeta library. TCRdb passed the PCR reads through MiXCR, listing each CDR3 protein once. The sample has roughly 90,000 distinct CDR3 sequences, roughly an eighth seen once. This clonotype came up many times. The chain has TRBV14 and TRBJ2-5; D possibly corresponds to TRBD1 (5 bases). The source was PBMCs from the stem cell graft donor, collected from the stem cell graft. This TCR came from a human donor who donated a stem cell graft to a child with inherited bone marrow failure. The DNA for the CDR3 is TGTGCCAGCAGCCAAGATGGTGCAGGGCAAGAGACCCAGTACTTC. Amino acids: CASSQDGAGQETQYF.